This entry features one T cell receptor beta chain sequence. The sample is drawn from a study of cytomegalovirus exposure and HLA in healthy donors. From germline, CDR1 is MNHNS and CDR2 SASEGT. The CDR3 is 15 residues long. With V trimmed by 5 bases and J by 2 bases, 6 bases remained unmatched. Primers for the PCR totalled 60 Vbeta and 13 Jbeta. Assay: immunoSEQ multiplex PCR; the TCRdb copy retains only in-frame clones and omits some. Of around 120,000 clones in the sample, about 80% were seen once. The genes are TRBV6-1 and TRBJ1-2; 9 bases fit TRBD1. Sequencing input: PBMCs. The sequence derives from a female donor in good health and CMV-seropositive. CDR3 residues: CASSIRTGENYGYTF. Written as DNA, the CDR3 is TGTGCCAGCAGTATCAGGACAGGGGAGAACTATGGCTACACCTTC.